This T cell receptor (beta chain) was found in a study of molecular identifiers for immune sequencing clone quantification. Study observations and caveats: Clones of above 20 RNA copies carried over 99% of effector molecules; in naive cells they carried under 1%. Detectable among about a million naive cells, according to reports, was Jurkat TCR RNA spiked in from one cell.

A few counts support this clonotype. The antigen is undetermined. CDR1 MDHEN and CDR2 SYDVKM come from the germline V gene. CDR3 size: 15 residues. The ends lost 6 bases at V and 3 bases at J; junction bases unmatched: 8. Isolation of naive CD8 T cells was achieved by sorting on a CD8+CD4-CCR7+CD45RA+ phenotype. Previously reported methods and listed TCR primers produced the bulk TCR libraries. TCRdb reprocessed the PCR reads with MiXCR, giving one entry per CDR3 protein. The sample shows about 500,000 distinct CDR3 sequences, around 21% of them seen only once. What was sequenced was naive CD8+ T cells from blood, with Jurkat cell RNA spiked in. The subset is: FACS-sorted CD8+CD4-CCR7+CD45RA+ naive T cells. The chain carries TRBV28 and TRBJ2-7, with 10 bases aligning to TRBD2. The clonotype was recovered from a human donor in good health. Some libraries in this study had Jurkat cell RNA spiked in. The CDR3 nucleotides read TGTGCCAGCAGCTTGCTACTAGCGGGGAACTACGAGCAGTACTTC. Encoded protein: CASSLLLAGNYEQYF.